This T cell receptor beta chain was profiled in a study of Tregs in tolerant kidney transplant recipients. Trimming took 5 bases from V and 6 from J; bases not matched to a gene: 6. CDR1 is SEHNR and CDR2 is FQNEAQ in the germline V gene (reference sequence). This CDR3 contains 16 residues. Method: immunoSEQ multiplex PCR; TCRdb's copy keeps in-frame clones and lacks some. Of about 8,600 clones listed, about 45% are singletons. About this clone itself: The antigen is not known.

What was sequenced was CD4+ T cells from blood cultured with allogeneic cells. The TCR comes from a human donor in good health. V usage is TRBV7-9 and J usage is TRBJ2-3, with 15 bases identical to TRBD2. DNA for the CDR3: TGTGCCAGCAGCCCCGGACTAGCGGGGGGGCTGGATACGCAGTATTTT. Protein product: CASSPGLAGGLDTQYF.